The present T cell receptor (beta chain) was sequenced within a study of blood T cell repertoires in COVID-19 (dated by TCRdb to the early 2020s). A note on the overall study: The collaborator samples originated in the United States, Italy and Spain and spanned the acute and convalescent phases of COVID-19. Where available, HLA class I and class II types were taken from metadata supplied by the sample provider and were not determined by assay-based typing. The repertoires were made available in a free public database intended to serve as a resource for research on the immune response to SARS-CoV-2. The material from the prospective study consisted of cDNA or gDNA derived from T cells, B-cell-depleted T cells, or PBMCs. Samples came from the ongoing ImmuneRACE study (first 160 participants) plus 1,254 subjects from 6 global collaborators. Nearly every sample came with metadata listing a de-identified subject ID, COVID-19 status, age in years and sex. The dataset comprised deeply sampled blood TCRbeta repertoires from subjects exposed to, actively infected with, or recovered from COVID-19. What the research found in general, with its limitations: Clinical and demographic metadata were provided uncurated, with the amount varying by source and participant.

CDR3 length: 15 amino acids, cysteine to phenylalanine. Only the CDR3 DNA stays, 45 bases, in frame from base 1. Relative to germline, V is missing 2 bases and J is missing 0 bases, with 4 bases of the junction outside any gene match. The germline V gene (reference sequence) provides CDR1 LGHDT and CDR2 YNNKEL. As for this clone: Its antigen target is currently unknown. Base qualities are not provided; no much larger clone lies one nucleotide away.

Participants in the prospective study were aged about 18 to 90 years, lived in under 30 United States geographic areas, and enrolled through a virtual design. In the prospective study, participants were assigned to cohorts based on the clinical history participants reported in a screening survey and a study questionnaire. ImmuneRACE Cohort 3 recovered participants were defined by two consecutive negative NP/OP PCR tests, healthcare professional clearance, or symptom resolution. In the prospective study, mobile phlebotomists collected whole blood, serum and a nasopharyngeal or oropharyngeal swab from each participant. Prospective study participants could optionally give additional blood draws and questionnaires over a 2-month period. Before DNA extraction, prospective study blood samples were shipped either frozen or at room temperature. TCRbeta CDR3 regions were amplified from genomic DNA using the immunoSEQ Assay, a bias-controlled multiplex PCR. Regarding the original processing steps: Nucleated cell counts per sample were estimated from amplification of reference gene primers within the assay. Sequence reads were collapsed and filtered to measure the absolute abundance of every unique TCRbeta CDR3 rearrangement. Productive Simpson clonality was computed per sample as the square root of Simpson's diversity index over productive rearrangements. As stored in TCRdb, this immuneACCESS dataset retains in-frame rearrangements with V and J assigned. A fraction of the clones does not appear; measured against another copy, unresolved V genes explain less than half of the discrepancy, and the remainder lacks a known reason. V and J calls plus clone size are reproduced from that table; the DNA served to infer D and trimming. The sample contains about 130,000 clones, around 86% of them found a single time. The ten biggest clones cover 15% to 20% of the sample.

The sequence came from a man aged 25 to 40 who had recovered from COVID-19. The sequencing input was PBMCs or T cells enriched from blood (not recorded which). The chain uses TRBV3-1 (or the pseudogene TRBV3-2) and TRBJ2-7; 7 bases in the middle match TRBD2. The DNA sequence is as follows: TGTGCCAGCAGCCAACCACGCGGGAGCTCCTACGAGCAGTACTTC. This translates into CASSQPRGSSYEQYF.